Listed below are T cell receptor beta chains from one sample, sequenced in a study of blood T cell repertoires in COVID-19. The assay was immunoSEQ multiplex PCR, and TCRdb's table has in-frame clones only and misses some. In the table there are 88,000 or so clones, roughly 83% of which are singletons. The source material was peripheral blood. These receptors were collected from a human donor in a cohort sampled during active COVID-19. Each CDR3 is given with its conserved first and last residue. D genes are given only for firm matches. Clone size, where shown, is once, few, many, or a class for clones that have expanded.

d_call	v_call	clone_size	j_call	cdr3_nt	cdr3_aa
TRBD1	TRBV10-3	NA	TRBJ2-7	TGTGCCATCAGTGGGGGACAGGCCACCTACGAGCAGTACTTC	CAISGGQATYEQYF
NA	TRBV29-1	NA	TRBJ2-7	TGCAGCGCCCTAACTTTGGACAGACCTACTGACGAGCAGTACTTC	CSALTLDRPTDEQYF
NA	TRBV25-1	once	TRBJ2-1	TGTGCCAGCAGTGAGAGTAATGAGCAGTTCTTC	CASSESNEQFF
NA	TRBV21-1	NA	TRBJ2-5	TGTGCCAGAAATCACGGGGGAGGAGAGACCCAGTACTTC	CARNHGGGETQYF
TRBD1	TRBV5-4	NA	TRBJ2-5	TGTGCCAGCAGCCCACAGGGGTGGACGGAGACCCAGTACTTC	CASSPQGWTETQYF
TRBD2	TRBV7-6	many	TRBJ2-7	TGTGCCAGCAGCTCGGGTATGGGACTAGCGGGCTACGAGCAGTACTTC	CASSSGMGLAGYEQYF
TRBD1	TRBV5-1	NA	TRBJ2-2	TGCGCCAGCAGCGGAGGGACAGGAACCACCGGGGAGCTGTTTTTT	CASSGGTGTTGELFF
NA	TRBV6-5	NA	TRBJ2-2	TGTGCCAGCAGTTACTCGGAGCCCACCGGGGAGCTGTTTTTT	CASSYSEPTGELFF
TRBD1	TRBV5-1	NA	TRBJ1-6	TGCGCCAGCAGCGACGGGACAGGGAGGTATTCACCCCTCCACTTT	CASSDGTGRYSPLHF
TRBD2	TRBV25-1	NA	TRBJ2-7	TGTGCCAGCAGTGAATTGGGGGGGAGGTCGCAGTACTTC	CASSELGGRSQYF
NA	TRBV7-9	NA	TRBJ2-5	TGTGCCAGCAGCTCACCTGACAGGAGGGAGACCCAGTACTTC	CASSSPDRRETQYF
TRBD1	TRBV30	few	TRBJ1-5	TGTGCCTGCGGGACAGATAGCAATCAGCCCCAGCATTTT	CACGTDSNQPQHF
NA	TRBV15	few	TRBJ1-5	TGTGCCATGGCGGGCGGAAATGGCAATCAGCCCCAGCATTTT	CAMAGGNGNQPQHF
NA	TRBV12-5	NA	TRBJ2-3	TGTGCTAGTGGCCCGGGGACTAGCACAGATACGCAGTATTTT	CASGPGTSTDTQYF
TRBD1	TRBV18	NA	TRBJ2-7	TGTGCCAGCTCACCACGGTACAGGGGCTCCTACGAGCAGTACTTC	CASSPRYRGSYEQYF
TRBD2	TRBV7-9	NA	TRBJ2-4	TGTGCCAGCAGCTTAGCAGGGGAGGGAAACATTCAGTACTTC	CASSLAGEGNIQYF
NA	TRBV7-3	NA	TRBJ2-2	TGTGCCAGCAGCTTACAGGGTTTTGTCGGGGAGCTGTTTTTT	CASSLQGFVGELFF
NA	TRBV6-1	NA	TRBJ2-7	TGTGCCAGCAGTGAAGGGAGGGCGGACGAGCAGTACTTC	CASSEGRADEQYF
TRBD1	TRBV4-1	NA	TRBJ2-5	TGCGCCAGCAGCCAAGGGGCAGGGGGCACCCTTGGGACCCAGTACTTC	CASSQGAGGTLGTQYF
NA	TRBV5-1	few	TRBJ2-5	TGCGCCAGCAGCTTGGGGGCAGGAGAGACCCAGTACTTC	CASSLGAGETQYF
NA	TRBV5-1	once	TRBJ2-5	TGCGCCAGCAGCCCTGACACCCAAGAGACCCAGTACTTC	CASSPDTQETQYF
TRBD1	TRBV28	NA	TRBJ1-6	TGTGCCAGCAAAGACAGGGGGGAGAATTCACCCCTCCACTTT	CASKDRGENSPLHF
NA	TRBV6-5	NA	TRBJ2-2	TGTGCCAGCAGTTATGTTGCTAGCCGAAACACCGGGGAGCTGTTTTTT	CASSYVASRNTGELFF
TRBD1	TRBV5-4	NA	TRBJ1-1	TGTGCCAGCAGTACCGACAGGGGGCTTGCTGAAGCTTTCTTT	CASSTDRGLAEAFF
TRBD2	TRBV10-1	few	TRBJ2-2	TGCGCCAGCAGTGCCGGGGGGACCGGGGAGCTGTTTTTT	CASSAGGTGELFF
NA	TRBV7-9	once	TRBJ2-1	TGTGCCAGCAGCTTACACTCTGGTACTGTCCATGAGCAGTTCTTC	CASSLHSGTVHEQFF
TRBD1	TRBV5-1	NA	TRBJ2-7	TGCGCCAGCAGCCTCGAGCCGGGGACAGGGATCTACGAGCAGTACTTC	CASSLEPGTGIYEQYF
NA	TRBV4-2	NA	TRBJ2-5	TGTGCCAGCAGCCAAGATCGGGACTTTCAAGAGACCCAGTACTTC	CASSQDRDFQETQYF